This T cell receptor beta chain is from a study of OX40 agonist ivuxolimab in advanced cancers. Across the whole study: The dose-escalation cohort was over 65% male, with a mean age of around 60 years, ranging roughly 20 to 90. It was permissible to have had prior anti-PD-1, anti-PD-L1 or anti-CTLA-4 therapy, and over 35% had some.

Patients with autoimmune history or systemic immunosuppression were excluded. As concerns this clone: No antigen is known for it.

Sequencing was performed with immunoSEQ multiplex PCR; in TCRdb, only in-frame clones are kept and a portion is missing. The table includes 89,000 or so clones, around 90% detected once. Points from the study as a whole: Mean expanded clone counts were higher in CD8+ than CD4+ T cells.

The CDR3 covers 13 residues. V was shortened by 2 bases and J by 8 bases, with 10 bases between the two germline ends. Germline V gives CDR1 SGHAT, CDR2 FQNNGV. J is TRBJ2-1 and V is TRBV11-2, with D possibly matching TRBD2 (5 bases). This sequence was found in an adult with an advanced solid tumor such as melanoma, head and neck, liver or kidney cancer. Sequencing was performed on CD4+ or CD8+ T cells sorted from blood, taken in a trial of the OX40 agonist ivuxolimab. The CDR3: CASSLPYGDEQFF. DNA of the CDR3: TGTGCCAGCAGCTTACCCTACGGGGATGAGCAGTTCTTC.